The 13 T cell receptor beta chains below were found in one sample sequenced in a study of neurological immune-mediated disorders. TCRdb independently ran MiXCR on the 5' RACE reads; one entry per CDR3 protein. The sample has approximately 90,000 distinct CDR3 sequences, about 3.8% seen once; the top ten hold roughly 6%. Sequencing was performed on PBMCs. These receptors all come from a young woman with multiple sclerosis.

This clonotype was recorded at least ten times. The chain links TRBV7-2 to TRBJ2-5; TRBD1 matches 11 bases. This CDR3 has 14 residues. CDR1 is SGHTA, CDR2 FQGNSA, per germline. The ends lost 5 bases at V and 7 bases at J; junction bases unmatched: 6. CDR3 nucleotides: TGTGCCAGCAGCCTTGGACAGGGGGCTGGGACCCAGTACTTC. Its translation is CASSLGQGAGTQYF.

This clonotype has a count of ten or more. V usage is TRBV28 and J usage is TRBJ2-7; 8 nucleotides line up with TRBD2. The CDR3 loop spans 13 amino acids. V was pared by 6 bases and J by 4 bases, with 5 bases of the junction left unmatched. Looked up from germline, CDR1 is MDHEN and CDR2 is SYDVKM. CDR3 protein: CASRPAGVYEQYF. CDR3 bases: TGTGCCAGCAGACCAGCGGGAGTATACGAGCAGTACTTC.

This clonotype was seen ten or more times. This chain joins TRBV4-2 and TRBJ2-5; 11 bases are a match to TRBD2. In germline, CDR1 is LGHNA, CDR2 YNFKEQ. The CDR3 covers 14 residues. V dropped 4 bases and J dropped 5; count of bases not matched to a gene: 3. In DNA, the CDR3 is TGTGCCAGCAGCCTTAGCGGGAGGGCGGAGACCCAGTACTTC. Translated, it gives CASSLSGRAETQYF.

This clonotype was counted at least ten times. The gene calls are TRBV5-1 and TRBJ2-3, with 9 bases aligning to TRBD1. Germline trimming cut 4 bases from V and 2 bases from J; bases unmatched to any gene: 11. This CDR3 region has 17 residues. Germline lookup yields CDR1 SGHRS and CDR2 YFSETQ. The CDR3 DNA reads TGCGCCAGCAGCCGCGGGACAGGGACAATTTACACAGATACGCAGTATTTT. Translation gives CASSRGTGTIYTDTQYF.

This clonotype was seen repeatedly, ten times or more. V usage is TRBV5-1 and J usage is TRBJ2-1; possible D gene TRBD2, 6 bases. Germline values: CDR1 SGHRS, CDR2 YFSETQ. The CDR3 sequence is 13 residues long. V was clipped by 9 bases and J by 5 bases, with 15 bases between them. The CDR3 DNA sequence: TGCGCCACCAGGGACTCCGGAAACAATGAGCAGTTCTTC. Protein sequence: CATRDSGNNEQFF. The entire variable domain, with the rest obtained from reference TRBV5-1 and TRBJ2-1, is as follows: KAGVTQTPRYLIKTRGQQVTLSCSPISGHRSVSWYQQTPGQGLQFLFEYFSETQRNKGNFPGRFSGRQFSNSRSEMNVSTLELGDSALYLCATRDSGNNEQFFGPGTRLTVL.

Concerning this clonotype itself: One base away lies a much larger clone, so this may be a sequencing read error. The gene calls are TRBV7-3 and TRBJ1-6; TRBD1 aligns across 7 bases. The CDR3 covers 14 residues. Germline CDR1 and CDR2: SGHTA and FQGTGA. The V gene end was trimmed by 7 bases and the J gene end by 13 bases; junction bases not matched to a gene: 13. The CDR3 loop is CASNRQTGSGPLHF. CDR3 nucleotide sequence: TGTGCCAGCAACCGACAGACAGGGTCGGGGCCCCTCCACTTT.

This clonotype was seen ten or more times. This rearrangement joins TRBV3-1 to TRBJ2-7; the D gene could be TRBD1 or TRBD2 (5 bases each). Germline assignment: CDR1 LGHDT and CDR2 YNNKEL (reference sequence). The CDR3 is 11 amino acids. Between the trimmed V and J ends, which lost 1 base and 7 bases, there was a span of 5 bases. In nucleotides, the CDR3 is TGTGCCAGCAGCCAAGGGGGGGAGCAGTACTTC. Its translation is CASSQGGEQYF.

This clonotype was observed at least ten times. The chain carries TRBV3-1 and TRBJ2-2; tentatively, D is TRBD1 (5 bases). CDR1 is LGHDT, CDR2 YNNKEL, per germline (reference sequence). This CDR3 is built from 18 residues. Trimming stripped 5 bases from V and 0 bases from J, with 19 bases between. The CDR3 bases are TGTGCCAGCAGCTCACAGAAAGGGGTCAGTCCGAACACCGGGGAGCTGTTTTTT. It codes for CASSSQKGVSPNTGELFF.

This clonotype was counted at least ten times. CDR3 in amino acids: CASSLGPATGSWDEQYF. In nucleotides, the CDR3 is TGTGCCAGCAGCTTAGGGCCCGCTACAGGGAGTTGGGACGAGCAGTACTTC. V gene TRBV7-9 combines with J gene TRBJ2-7, with D possibly matching TRBD1 (6 bases). Germline V gene sequence: CDR1 SEHNR, CDR2 FQNEAQ (reference sequence). Trimming took 1 base from V and 5 from J, leaving 21 bases between them. The CDR3 runs to 17 residues.

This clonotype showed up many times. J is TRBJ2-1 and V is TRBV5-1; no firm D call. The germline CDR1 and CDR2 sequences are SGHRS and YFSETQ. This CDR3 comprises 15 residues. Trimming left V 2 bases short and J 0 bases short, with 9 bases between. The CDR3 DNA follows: TGCGCCAGCAGCTTCAGAATCAGCTCCTACAATGAGCAGTTCTTC. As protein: CASSFRISSYNEQFF.

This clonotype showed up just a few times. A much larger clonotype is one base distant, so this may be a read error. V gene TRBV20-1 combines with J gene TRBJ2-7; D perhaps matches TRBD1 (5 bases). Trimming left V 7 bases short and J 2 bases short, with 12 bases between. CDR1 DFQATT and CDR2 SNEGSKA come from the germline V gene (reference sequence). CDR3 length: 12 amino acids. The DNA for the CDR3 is TGCAGTGAGCAGGGTCCTACCTACGAGCAGTACTTC. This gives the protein CSEQGPTYEQYF.

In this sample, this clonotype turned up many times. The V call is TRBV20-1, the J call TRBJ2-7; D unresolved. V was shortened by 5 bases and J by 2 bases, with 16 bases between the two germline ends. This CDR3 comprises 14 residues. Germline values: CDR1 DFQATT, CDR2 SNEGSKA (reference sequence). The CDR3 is CSAHDGKPTYEQYF. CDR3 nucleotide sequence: TGCAGTGCTCACGACGGAAAGCCCACCTACGAGCAGTACTTC.

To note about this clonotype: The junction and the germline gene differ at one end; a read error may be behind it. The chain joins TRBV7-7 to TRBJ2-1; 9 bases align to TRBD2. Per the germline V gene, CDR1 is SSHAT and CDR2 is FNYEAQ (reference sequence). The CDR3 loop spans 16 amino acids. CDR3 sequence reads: CASSLGGLAPYNEQFF. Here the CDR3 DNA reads TGTGCTAGCAGCTTAGGGGGACTAGCACCCTACAATGAGCAGTTCTTC.